These 6 T cell receptor beta chains share one sample of origin, sequenced in a study of control samples from healthy donors and cancer patients. Assay: immunoSEQ multiplex PCR; the TCRdb copy retains only in-frame clones and omits some. The sample contains more than 85,000 clones, 92% of which appear only once. Sequenced material: blood. The receptors originated from a woman in her late teens or twenties in good health.

V and J are TRBV6-5 and TRBJ2-2, with D perhaps assigned TRBD1 or TRBD2 (5 bases each). The V gene's germline CDR1 is MNHEY and CDR2 SVGAGI. The CDR3 contains 14 residues. V was pared by 6 bases and J by 9 bases, with 17 bases between. The CDR3 DNA reads TGTGCCAGCAGAAACCGAGAGGGGCCCCGGGAGCTGTTTTTT. Translation: CASRNREGPRELFF.

The rearrangement links TRBV18 to TRBJ1-1; a possible D gene is TRBD1 (6 bases). This CDR3 region has 15 residues. The germline V gene encodes CDR1 KGHSH and CDR2 LQKENI. Trimming shortened V by 3 bases and J by 0 bases, and 11 bases separated the two germline ends. The CDR3, as DNA: TGTGCCAGCTCACCTGCCGGGGGGCTGAACACTGAAGCTTTCTTT. Translation gives CASSPAGGLNTEAFF. The complete variable domain, with remaining parts taken from reference TRBV18 and TRBJ1-1, reads NAGVMQNPRHLVRRRGQEARLRCSPMKGHSHVYWYRQLPEEGLKFMVYLQKENIIDESGMPKERFSAEFPKEGPSILRIQQVVRGDSAAYFCASSPAGGLNTEAFFGQGTRLTVV.

A word on this clone: This same CDR3 is encoded by further DNA sequences in the sample. The chain uses TRBV7-2 and TRBJ2-3, with 9 bases matching TRBD2. The CDR3 is 15 amino acids. V was clipped by 3 bases and J by 4 bases; unmatched bases: 5. In germline, CDR1 is SGHTA, CDR2 FQGNSA. The CDR3 DNA reads as TGTGCCAGCAGCTTGGGCGGGGGGGGGCCAGATACGCAGTATTTT. Translation: CASSLGGGGPDTQYF.

The rearrangement uses TRBV19 and TRBJ2-7; 7 nucleotides align to TRBD1. The germline gives CDR1 LNHDA, CDR2 SQIVND (reference sequence). The CDR3 extends over 14 amino acids. V lost 3 bases, J lost 5 bases, and 7 bases stayed unmatched. CDR3: CASSMEQGFHEQYF. CDR3 sequence (DNA): TGTGCCAGTAGTATGGAACAGGGGTTCCACGAGCAGTACTTC.

This sequence joins TRBV10-2 and TRBJ2-2; D remains unclear. The V end lost 5 bases, the J end lost 6 bases, and 4 bases lay between the germline ends. Germline V gene sequence: CDR1 WSHSY, CDR2 SAAADI. The CDR3 loop spans 11 amino acids. The CDR3 bases are TGCGCCAGCAGTATCGCCGGGGAGCTGTTTTTT. Its protein is CASSIAGELFF.

The chain recombines TRBV21-1 with TRBJ1-5; whether TRBD1, the table's D call, matches the DNA was not checked. TRBV21-1 represents a pseudogene. The CDR3 covers 13 residues. This CDR3 is CASRPIRNQPQHF. In DNA, the CDR3 is TGTGCCAGCAGACCCATCAGAAATCAGCCCCAGCATTTT.